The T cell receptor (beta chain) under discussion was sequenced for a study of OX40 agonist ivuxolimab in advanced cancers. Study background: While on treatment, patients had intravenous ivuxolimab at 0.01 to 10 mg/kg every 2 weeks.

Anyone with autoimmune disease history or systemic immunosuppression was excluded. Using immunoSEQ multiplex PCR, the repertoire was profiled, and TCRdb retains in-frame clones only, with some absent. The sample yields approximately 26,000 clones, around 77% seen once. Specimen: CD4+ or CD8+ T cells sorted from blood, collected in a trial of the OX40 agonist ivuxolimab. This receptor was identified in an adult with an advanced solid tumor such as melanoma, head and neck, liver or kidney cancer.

For the CDR3, the DNA is TGCGCCAGCAGCTTGGCGGGGAGGTCACCCCTCCACTTT. As protein: CASSLAGRSPLHF. The rearrangement joins TRBV5-1 to TRBJ1-6, with no clear D. This CDR3 has 13 amino acids. CDR1 is SGHRS and CDR2 is YFSETQ in the germline V gene. Trimming removed 0 bases at V and 10 bases at J, with 8 bases between. Complete variable domain (other parts from reference TRBV5-1 and TRBJ1-6): KAGVTQTPRYLIKTRGQQVTLSCSPISGHRSVSWYQQTPGQGLQFLFEYFSETQRNKGNFPGRFSGRQFSNSRSEMNVSTLELGDSALYLCASSLAGRSPLHFGNGTRLTVT.